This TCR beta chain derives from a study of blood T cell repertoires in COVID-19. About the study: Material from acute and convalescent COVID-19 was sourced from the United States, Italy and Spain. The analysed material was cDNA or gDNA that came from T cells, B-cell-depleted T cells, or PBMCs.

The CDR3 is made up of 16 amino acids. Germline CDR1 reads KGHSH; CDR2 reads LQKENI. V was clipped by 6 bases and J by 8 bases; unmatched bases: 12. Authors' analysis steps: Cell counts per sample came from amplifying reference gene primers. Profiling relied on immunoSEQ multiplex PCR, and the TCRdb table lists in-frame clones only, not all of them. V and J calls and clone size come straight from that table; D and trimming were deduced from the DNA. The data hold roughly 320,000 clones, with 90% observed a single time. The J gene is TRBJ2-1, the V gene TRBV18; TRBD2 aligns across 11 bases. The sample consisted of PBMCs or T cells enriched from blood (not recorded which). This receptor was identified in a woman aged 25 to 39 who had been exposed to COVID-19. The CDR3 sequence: CASSLSPGLAVDEQFF. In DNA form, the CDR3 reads TGTGCCAGCTCTTTAAGCCCGGGACTAGCGGTAGATGAGCAGTTCTTC.